These 9 T cell receptor beta chains originate from one sample sequenced in a study of T cell repertoires in cytomegalovirus infection. TCRdb itself ran the reads through MiXCR, one entry per CDR3 protein. The sample includes fewer than 300,000 distinct CDR3 sequences, 20% to 30% of them seen just once. The material sequenced was PBMCs. These TCRs come from a human donor in good health (CMV status not recorded). Some clones in this sample may be carry-over from other donors' samples.

This clonotype was observed at least ten times. V and J are TRBV28 and TRBJ2-1; D might be TRBD1 (5 bases). This CDR3 is built from 11 residues. Trimming took 5 bases from V and 10 from J, leaving 9 bases between them. Per germline, CDR1 MDHEN and CDR2 SYDVKM. This CDR3 is CASSRGYEQFF. CDR3 DNA: TGTGCCAGCAGTAGGGGATACGAGCAGTTCTTC.

This clonotype was detected ten times or more. This chain joins TRBV7-2 and TRBJ1-6; possibly TRBD1 for D (5 bases). Germline V lookup: CDR1 SGHTA, CDR2 FQGNSA. The V end lost 5 bases, the J end lost 3 bases, and 11 bases lay between the germline ends. The CDR3 runs to 15 residues. In nucleotides, the CDR3 is TGTGCCAGCAGCCCGGGACGTATCTATAATTCACCCCTCCACTTT. Amino acids: CASSPGRIYNSPLHF.

This chain connects TRBV7-8 to TRBJ1-5, with D maybe TRBD1 (6 bases). The CDR3 runs to 14 residues. Germline CDR1 SGHVS, CDR2 FQNEAQ. Trimming removed 2 bases at V and 5 bases at J, with 10 bases between. The CDR3 DNA follows: TGTGCCAGCAGCTTACGGGACACGTATCAGCCCCAGCATTTT. It codes for CASSLRDTYQPQHF.

This clonotype was seen at least ten times. J is TRBJ1-5 and V is TRBV7-2; D unclear. Trimming stripped 2 bases from V and 4 bases from J, with 12 bases between. Per germline, CDR1 SGHTA and CDR2 FQGNSA. There are 15 residues in the CDR3. The CDR3 nucleotides read TGTGCCAGCAGCTTAAAATCAACGGGGAATCAGCCCCAGCATTTT. Translating it yields CASSLKSTGNQPQHF. Full variable domain (remainder filled in from reference TRBV7-2 and TRBJ1-5): GAGVSQSPSNKVTEKGKDVELRCDPISGHTALYWYRQSLGQGLEFLIYFQGNSAPDKSGLPSDRFSAERTGGSVSTLTIQRTQQEDSAVYLCASSLKSTGNQPQHFGDGTRLSIL.

This chain joins TRBV7-9 and TRBJ2-3; D remains ambiguous. Trimming cost V 4 bases and J 0 bases, with 11 bases left between them. The germline V gene encodes CDR1 SEHNR and CDR2 FQNEAQ (reference sequence). The CDR3 extends over 15 amino acids. The CDR3 nucleotides are TGTGCCAGCAGCTCCGCCAGGCCTAGCACAGATACGCAGTATTTT. It translates to CASSSARPSTDTQYF.

There are many counts of this clonotype. V and J are TRBV7-2 and TRBJ2-7, with D possibly being TRBD1 (6 bases). The V end lost 3 bases, the J end lost 0 bases, and 9 bases lay between the germline ends. Germline V gene data show CDR1 as SGHTA and CDR2 as FQGNSA. The CDR3 runs to 14 residues. The CDR3 loop is CASSFTGSSYEQYF. CDR3 DNA: TGTGCCAGCAGCTTCACAGGGAGCTCCTACGAGCAGTACTTC. Supplemented by reference TRBV7-2 and TRBJ2-7, the full variable domain reads GAGVSQSPSNKVTEKGKDVELRCDPISGHTALYWYRQSLGQGLEFLIYFQGNSAPDKSGLPSDRFSAERTGGSVSTLTIQRTQQEDSAVYLCASSFTGSSYEQYFGPGTRLTVT.

The V call is TRBV2, the J call TRBJ2-7, with a tentative D call TRBD1 (6 bases). The V gene lost 6 bases and the J gene lost 3 bases, with 9 bases spanning the gap. Germline V CDR1 and CDR2: SNHLY, FYNNEI. The CDR3 has 12 amino acids. CDR3 nucleotide sequence: TGTGCCAGCAGGCCGGACAGCTACGAGCAGTACGTC. This translates into CASRPDSYEQYV.

For this clonotype: With a much larger clone just one base away, this may be a read error. V usage is TRBV7-2 and J usage is TRBJ1-1; tentative D call: TRBD1 (5 bases). The ends were cut back, 4 bases at V and 7 bases at J, with 13 bases in the middle. The CDR3 sequence is 13 residues long. Looked up from germline, CDR1 is SGHTA and CDR2 is FQGNSA. CDR3 sequence reads: CASSSSGAGEAFF. The CDR3 DNA is TGTGCCAGCAGCTCGTCCGGGGCGGGTGAAGCTTTCTTT.

This sequence joins TRBV28 and TRBJ2-7; the D gene is possibly TRBD1 (6 bases). V dropped 3 bases and J dropped 1 base, with 13 bases sitting between them. CDR3 size: 15 residues. Germline CDR1 MDHEN, CDR2 SYDVKM. This CDR3 reads CASSFHGQTSYEQYF. DNA of the CDR3: TGTGCCAGCAGTTTCCACGGACAGACGTCCTACGAGCAGTACTTC.